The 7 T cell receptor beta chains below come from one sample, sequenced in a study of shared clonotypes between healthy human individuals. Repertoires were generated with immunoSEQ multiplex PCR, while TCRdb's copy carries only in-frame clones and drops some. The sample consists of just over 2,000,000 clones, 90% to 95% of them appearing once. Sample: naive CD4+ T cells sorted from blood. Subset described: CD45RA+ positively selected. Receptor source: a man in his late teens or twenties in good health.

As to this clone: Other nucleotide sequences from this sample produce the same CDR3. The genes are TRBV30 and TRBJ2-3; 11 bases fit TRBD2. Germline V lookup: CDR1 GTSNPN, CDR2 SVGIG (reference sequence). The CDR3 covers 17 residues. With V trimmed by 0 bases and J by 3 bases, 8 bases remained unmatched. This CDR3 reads CAWSVRRTSGSTDTQYF. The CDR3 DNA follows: TGTGCCTGGAGTGTACGTCGGACTAGCGGGTCTACAGATACGCAGTATTTT. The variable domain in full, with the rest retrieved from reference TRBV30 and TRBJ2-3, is SQTIHQWPATLVQPVGSPLSLECTVEGTSNPNLYWYRQAAGRGLQLLFYSVGIGQISSEVPQNLSASRPQDRQFILSSKKLLLSDSGFYLCAWSVRRTSGSTDTQYFGPGTRLTVL.

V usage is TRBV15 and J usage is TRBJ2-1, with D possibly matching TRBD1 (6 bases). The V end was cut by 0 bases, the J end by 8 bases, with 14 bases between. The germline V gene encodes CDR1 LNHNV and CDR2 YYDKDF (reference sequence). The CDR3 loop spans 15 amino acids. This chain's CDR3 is CATSRDRKKGDEQFF. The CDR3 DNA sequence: TGTGCCACCAGCAGAGATCGGAAAAAGGGGGATGAGCAGTTCTTC. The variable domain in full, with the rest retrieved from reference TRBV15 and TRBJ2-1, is DAMVIQNPRYQVTQFGKPVTLSCSQTLNHNVMYWYQQKSSQAPKLLFHYYDKDFNNEADTPDNFQSRRPNTSFCFLDIRSPGLGDTAMYLCATSRDRKKGDEQFFGPGTRLTVL.

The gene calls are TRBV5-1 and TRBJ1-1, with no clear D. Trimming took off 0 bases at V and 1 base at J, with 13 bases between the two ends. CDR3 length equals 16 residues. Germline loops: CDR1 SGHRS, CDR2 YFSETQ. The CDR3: CASSLEGRARNTEAFF. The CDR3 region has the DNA TGCGCCAGCAGCTTGGAGGGCCGTGCCAGGAACACTGAAGCTTTCTTT.

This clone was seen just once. The CDR3 here is CASSTSGTGNTDTQYF. In nucleotides, the CDR3 is TGTGCCAGCAGCACTTCCGGGACTGGGAACACAGATACGCAGTATTTT. The rearrangement joins TRBV11-2 to TRBJ2-3, with D possibly being TRBD2 (6 bases). V was pared by 5 bases and J by 2 bases, with 17 bases between. CDR1 SGHAT and CDR2 FQNNGV come from the germline V gene. The length of the CDR3 is 16 residues.

CDR3 in DNA: TGTGCCAGCAGTGAGGTTCTTACAGATACGCAGTATTTT. As protein: CASSEVLTDTQYF. This chain connects TRBV6-1 to TRBJ2-3; the D is unclear. CDR3 size: 13 residues. CDR1 is MNHNS, CDR2 SASEGT, per germline. Trimming pared 3 bases from V and 3 bases from J, leaving 7 bases between.

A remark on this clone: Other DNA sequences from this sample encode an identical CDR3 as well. The CDR3 DNA sequence: TGCAGTGCTAGAGGCCAGGAGACCCAGTACTTC. As protein: CSARGQETQYF. This chain connects TRBV20-1 to TRBJ2-5; the D is unclear. V lost 1 base and J 5 bases, leaving 5 bases between the germline ends. The V gene's germline CDR1 is DFQATT and CDR2 SNEGSKA (reference sequence). CDR3 length: 11 residues.

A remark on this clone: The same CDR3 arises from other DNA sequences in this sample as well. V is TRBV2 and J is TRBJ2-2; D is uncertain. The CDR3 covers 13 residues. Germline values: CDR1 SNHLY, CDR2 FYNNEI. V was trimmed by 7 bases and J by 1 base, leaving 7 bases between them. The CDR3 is CASKSQNTGELFF. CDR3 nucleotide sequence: TGTGCCAGCAAGTCCCAGAACACCGGGGAGCTGTTTTTT.